What follows are 20 T cell receptor beta chains derived from one specimen sequenced in a study of shared clonotypes between healthy human individuals. CD45RO-negative, CCR7-selected cells formed the naive CD8 fraction, which excluded terminally differentiated effector memory CD45RA+ cells. Here immunoSEQ multiplex PCR was the method, and the copy in TCRdb shows in-frame clones only, minus some. The sample contains fewer than 1 million clones, 95% to 97% of which appear only once. Sequences were obtained from naive CD8+ T cells sorted from blood. Receptors originate from a man aged 25-45 years in good health.

The CDR3 protein is CASSHPVNNEQFF. The CDR3 bases are TGTGCCAGCAGTCATCCAGTCAATAATGAGCAGTTCTTC. The rearrangement links TRBV6-5 to TRBJ2-1, with D hard to call. Trimming removed 5 bases from V and 7 bases from J, with 12 bases in between. Germline-derived CDR1 and CDR2 are MNHEY and SVGAGI. The CDR3 sequence is 13 residues long.

V gene TRBV29-1 combines with J gene TRBJ2-1; D is perhaps TRBD2 (6 bases). The V gene lost 7 bases and the J gene lost 6 bases, with 16 bases spanning the gap. The CDR3 contains 13 residues. CDR1 is SQVTM and CDR2 is ANQGSEA in the germline V gene. This CDR3 reads CSGEAEGPNEQFF. The CDR3 nucleotides read TGCAGCGGAGAGGCGGAGGGTCCCAATGAGCAGTTCTTC.

This rearrangement joins TRBV5-5 to TRBJ2-7, with 11 bases fitting TRBD2. The germline CDR1 and CDR2 sequences are SGHKS and YYEKEE (reference sequence). This CDR3 spans 15 amino acids. With V trimmed by 1 base and J by 3 bases, 3 bases remained unmatched. Here the CDR3 reads CASSLSTSGIYEQYF. The CDR3 nucleotides read TGTGCCAGCAGCTTGTCGACTAGCGGGATCTACGAGCAGTACTTC.

J is TRBJ1-2 and V is TRBV2; 7 nucleotides agree with TRBD1. V dropped 8 bases and J dropped 6; count of bases not matched to a gene: 3. The CDR3 is made up of 11 amino acids. The germline V gene encodes CDR1 SNHLY and CDR2 FYNNEI. The CDR3 sequence: CASLRGHGYTF. DNA of the CDR3: TGTGCCAGCTTAAGGGGGCATGGCTACACCTTC.

The chain employs TRBV11-1 and TRBJ2-7, with TRBD2 matching 11 bases. The CDR3 is 15 residues long. The junction had 14 bases not matched to a gene; V was cut back by 10 bases and J by 6 bases. Looked up from germline, CDR1 is SGHAT and CDR2 is FQDESV (reference sequence). CDR3 region: CAIGYPSGTSGEQYF. The CDR3 DNA reads TGTGCCATCGGGTACCCCTCCGGGACTAGCGGCGAGCAGTACTTC.

This clone was detected once. The V gene is TRBV27, the J gene TRBJ2-5; D gene ambiguous. The ends were cut back, 2 bases at V and 2 bases at J, with 9 bases in the middle. Germline CDR1 MNHEY, CDR2 SMNVEV (reference sequence). This CDR3 is 14 amino acids long. The CDR3 coding sequence is TGTGCCAGCAGTTTAGTTTCCAGACAAGAGACCCAGTACTTC. Residues: CASSLVSRQETQYF.

J is TRBJ2-3 and V is TRBV15; D is uncertain. Germline V CDR1 and CDR2: LNHNV, YYDKDF (reference sequence). This CDR3 has 15 residues. Between the trimmed V and J ends, which lost 6 bases and 0 bases, there was a span of 13 bases. The CDR3 loop reads CATRNDGISTDTQYF. The CDR3, as DNA: TGTGCCACCAGAAATGACGGAATCAGCACAGATACGCAGTATTTT.

The V gene is TRBV13, the J gene TRBJ2-2, with D tentatively TRBD1 (6 bases). Per germline, CDR1 PRHDT and CDR2 FYEKMQ (reference sequence). The CDR3 loop spans 16 amino acids. Trimming removed 5 bases from V and 3 bases from J, with 16 bases in between. The CDR3 reads CASSSLTGFHTGELFF. DNA for the CDR3: TGTGCCAGCAGCAGTCTTACAGGGTTTCACACCGGGGAGCTGTTTTTT.

CDR3 amino acids: CASLASVQFF. The CDR3 coding sequence is TGCGCCAGCCTAGCGAGCGTGCAGTTCTTC. The J gene is TRBJ2-1, the V gene TRBV10-2, with D tentatively TRBD2 (6 bases). The germline V and J ends were trimmed by 8 bases and 12 bases, with 11 bases remaining between them. CDR1 and CDR2 from the germline V gene are WSHSY and SAAADI. The CDR3 is made up of 10 amino acids.

The genes are TRBV7-9 and TRBJ1-2; D not certain. The CDR3 runs to 14 residues. V was cut by 3 bases and J by 3 bases, with 11 bases left in between. Germline CDR1 is SEHNR and CDR2 is FQNEAQ (reference sequence). Written as DNA, the CDR3 is TGTGCCAGCAGCTTCCCCGCCGACTACTATGGCTACACCTTC. This codes for CASSFPADYYGYTF.

The chain has TRBV6-1 and TRBJ2-7, with TRBD2 as a possible D gene (6 bases). CDR1 is MNHNS and CDR2 is SASEGT in the germline V gene. The CDR3 spans 13 residues. V shed 8 bases and J shed 2 bases, with 13 bases lying between them. CDR3 protein: CASGGRGTYEQYF. The CDR3 bases are TGTGCCAGCGGAGGGCGGGGCACCTACGAGCAGTACTTC.

The chain joins TRBV15 to TRBJ2-2; TRBD1 aligns across 8 bases. Germline V gene data show CDR1 as LNHNV and CDR2 as YYDKDF (reference sequence). The CDR3 covers 16 residues. The V segment lost 2 bases and the J segment 0 bases; nucleotides outside the gene matches: 2. Written as DNA, the CDR3 is TGTGCCACCAGCAGACGGACAGGGACGAACACCGGGGAGCTGTTTTTT. Its protein product is CATSRRTGTNTGELFF. The full variable domain, with the rest looked up from reference TRBV15 and TRBJ2-2, is DAMVIQNPRYQVTQFGKPVTLSCSQTLNHNVMYWYQQKSSQAPKLLFHYYDKDFNNEADTPDNFQSRRPNTSFCFLDIRSPGLGDTAMYLCATSRRTGTNTGELFFGEGSRLTVL.

This chain joins TRBV29-1 and TRBJ2-4; TRBD2 might be the D (6 bases). The CDR3 has 12 amino acids. Germline assignment: CDR1 SQVTM and CDR2 ANQGSEA. Trimming stripped 2 bases from V and 6 bases from J, with 8 bases between. The chain's CDR3 is CSVERGGNIQYF. In DNA form, the CDR3 reads TGCAGCGTTGAAAGGGGAGGAAACATTCAGTACTTC.

This clone was seen once. The chain couples TRBV5-1 to TRBJ2-7; 10 positions agree with TRBD1. The junction had 5 bases not matched to a gene; V was cut back by 4 bases and J by 4 bases. The CDR3 is 14 amino acids. Per the germline V gene, CDR1 is SGHRS and CDR2 is YFSETQ. The CDR3 region is CASSTGTGEYEQYF. The DNA of the CDR3 is TGCGCCAGCAGCACCGGGACAGGGGAGTACGAGCAGTACTTC.

The chain carries TRBV19 and TRBJ2-3; no definite D call. From germline, CDR1 is LNHDA and CDR2 SQIVND (reference sequence). V dropped 8 bases and J dropped 0 bases, with 9 bases sitting between them. CDR3 length equals 13 residues. CDR3 in amino acids: CASAVSSTDTQYF. The CDR3, as DNA: TGTGCCAGTGCGGTTTCTAGCACAGATACGCAGTATTTT.

The chain uses TRBV11-2 and TRBJ1-1; possibly TRBD1 for D (5 bases). The CDR3 is 15 residues long. The germline gives CDR1 SGHAT, CDR2 FQNNGV. With 5 bases removed from V and 3 bases from J, the gap between germline ends came to 16 bases. The CDR3 bases are TGTGCCAGCAGCCCATCGGGGGAGAGGGACACTGAAGCTTTCTTT. Translating it yields CASSPSGERDTEAFF.

The V call is TRBV9, the J call TRBJ2-7, with D possibly being TRBD1 or TRBD2 (5 bases each). V lost 0 bases and J 7 bases, leaving 26 bases between the germline ends. The CDR3 runs to 18 residues. Per germline, CDR1 SGDLS and CDR2 YYNGEE. The chain's CDR3 is CASSVGSSPNGAREEQYF. Written as DNA, the CDR3 is TGTGCCAGCAGCGTAGGTTCGTCACCTAACGGGGCCCGCGAGGAGCAGTACTTC.

V usage is TRBV28 and J usage is TRBJ1-5; no clear D. Germline V gene lookup returns CDR1 MDHEN and CDR2 SYDVKM. The CDR3 extends over 16 amino acids. V was trimmed by 6 bases and J by 0 bases, leaving 15 bases between them. CDR3 loop: CASSRPRTDSNQPQHF. CDR3 DNA: TGTGCCAGCAGCCGACCTCGGACGGATAGCAATCAGCCCCAGCATTTT.

This chain joins TRBV11-2 and TRBJ1-2; a weak D match, TRBD1 (5 bases). Germline assignment: CDR1 SGHAT and CDR2 FQNNGV. CDR3 length: 15 amino acids. The V end was cut by 4 bases, the J end by 4 bases, with 16 bases between. In nucleotides, the CDR3 is TGTGCCAGCAGCTCGGGATCGGGACGGGTCTATGGCTACACCTTC. Amino acid sequence: CASSSGSGRVYGYTF.

The chain carries TRBV4-1 and TRBJ2-7; D is unresolved. Trimming cost V 0 bases and J 3 bases, with 9 bases left between them. The CDR3 consists of 14 residues. Germline loops: CDR1 MGHRA, CDR2 YSYEKL. CDR3 in amino acids: CASSQDRVNYEQYF. As DNA, the CDR3 is TGCGCCAGCAGCCAAGATCGGGTTAACTACGAGCAGTACTTC.